This T cell receptor (beta chain) is from a study of blood T cell repertoires in COVID-19. Each recovered donor of Cohort 3 presented with two negative PCRs, clearance, or symptom resolution. Looked up from germline, CDR1 is LNHDA and CDR2 is SQIVND (reference sequence). The CDR3 sequence is 13 residues long. The V end was cut by 4 bases, the J end by 4 bases, with 10 bases between. Study processing details: Amplification with reference gene primers provided the estimates of nucleated cell counts. The data were produced by immunoSEQ multiplex PCR, yet TCRdb's version contains in-frame clones alone and is incomplete. V and J calls and clone size follow that table, whereas D and trimming were derived from the DNA. The sample lists over 150,000 clones; approximately 85% were seen once.

This rearrangement joins TRBV19 to TRBJ1-2; D gene uncertain. The sequencing input was PBMCs or T cells enriched from blood (not recorded which). This receptor was identified in a man aged 40-49 years who had recovered from COVID-19. DNA of the CDR3: TGTGCCAGTAGTAACCTTAACTTCTATGGCTACACCTTC. Its translation: CASSNLNFYGYTF.